Below are 5 T cell receptor beta chains sequenced from a single sample in a study of Ad26.COV2.S vaccination and SARS-CoV-2 variants. TCRdb keeps only in-frame clones here, not all; method: immunoSEQ multiplex PCR. The sample has roughly 320,000 clones, roughly 84% seen once. Treatment: about 20 received Ad26.COV2.S at low or high dose, single or two shots; about 5 received placebo; per-sample allocation not given. Specimen acquisition occurred on day 63 following the initial vaccine or placebo injection. Sequenced here: peripheral blood, sampled in a trial of Ad26.COV2.S vaccine versus placebo. These receptors were collected from a person aged 18-60 years who received the Ad26.COV2.S COVID-19 vaccine or a placebo.

This chain uses TRBV5-4 with TRBJ2-5, with 9 bases matching TRBD2. From germline, CDR1 is SGHNT and CDR2 YYREEE (reference sequence). The V segment lost 0 bases and the J segment 1 base; nucleotides outside the gene matches: 7. The CDR3 covers 17 residues. The CDR3 bases are TGTGCCAGCAGCTTGGCCTGGCGGGGGGGCCCCCAAGAGACCCAGTACTTC. It codes for CASSLAWRGGPQETQYF.

The chain joins TRBV6-5 to TRBJ1-1, with 10 bases fitting TRBD1. The CDR3 has 14 residues. Germline-derived CDR1 and CDR2 are MNHEY and SVGAGI. The V gene end was trimmed by 11 bases and the J gene end by 1 base; junction bases not matched to a gene: 7. The CDR3 here is CAGGDRGKNTEAFF. The CDR3 region has the DNA TGTGCCGGAGGGGACAGGGGCAAGAACACTGAAGCTTTCTTT.

The gene calls are TRBV27 and TRBJ2-5; unclear D gene. The CDR3 sequence is 14 residues long. V was cut by 0 bases and J by 4 bases, with 9 bases left in between. CDR1 and CDR2 (germline): MNHEY, SMNVEV (reference sequence). CDR3 amino acids: CASSLSIVGETQYF. The CDR3 nucleotides are TGTGCCAGCAGTTTATCAATTGTGGGAGAGACCCAGTACTTC.

The V and J genes are TRBV5-1 and TRBJ2-6; D uncertain. V gave up 1 base and J gave up 0 bases, with 5 bases separating them. Per the germline V gene, CDR1 is SGHRS and CDR2 is YFSETQ. The CDR3 is made up of 15 amino acids. The DNA for the CDR3 is TGCGCCAGCAGCTTGAGTACCTCTGGGGCCAACGTCCTGACTTTC. Amino acids: CASSLSTSGANVLTF.

The gene calls are TRBV4-3 and TRBJ1-3, with D unresolved. Trimming removed 3 bases from V and 0 bases from J, with 9 bases in between. Germline CDR1 is LGHNA and CDR2 is YSLEER. This CDR3 comprises 15 residues. This CDR3 reads CASSQDPLSGNTIYF. Here the CDR3 DNA reads TGCGCCAGCAGCCAGGATCCCCTCTCTGGAAACACCATATATTTT.